This T cell receptor (beta chain) is drawn from a study of blood T cell repertoires in COVID-19 (dated by TCRdb to about 2020). Concerning the study at large: The collaborator samples originated in the United States, Italy and Spain and spanned the acute and convalescent phases of COVID-19. The prospective study material was composed of cDNA or gDNA derived from T cells, B-cell-depleted T cells, or PBMCs. Deeply sampled blood TCRbeta repertoires from subjects exposed to, actively infected with, or recovered from COVID-19 were included in the dataset. The repertoires were released in a freely available public database meant as a resource for research on the immune response to SARS-CoV-2. The samples were drawn from two sources: the first 160 participants of the ongoing ImmuneRACE study, and approximately 1,300 subjects contributed by 6 global collaborators. The sample metadata nearly always contained a de-identified subject ID, COVID-19 status, age in years and sex. HLA class I and class II types, where available, came from metadata supplied by the sample provider rather than from assay-based typing.

This clone appeared a few times. The antigen it recognizes is unknown. No base quality values were provided; no much bigger clone lies one nucleotide off. Paper-wide results and their limitations: The quantity of clinical and demographic metadata differed by source and by participant and was supplied without curation.

Collaborating institutions collected whole blood in K2EDTA tubes following their own protocols. Collaborator samples were shipped for TCRbeta analysis as frozen whole blood, isolated PBMCs, or DNA extracted from either sample type. TCRbeta CDR3 regions were amplified from genomic DNA using the immunoSEQ Assay, a bias-controlled multiplex PCR. The study's own analysis went as follows. The number of nucleated cells in each sample was estimated from the amplification of reference gene primers within the assay. To quantify the absolute abundance of each unique TCRbeta CDR3 rearrangement, sequence reads were collapsed and filtered. Productive Simpson clonality was computed per sample as the square root of Simpson's diversity index over productive rearrangements. Sourced from immuneACCESS, this table was stored by TCRdb with only in-frame sequences that have V and J called. A share of the clones is absent; for the studies checked, an unresolved V gene accounts for under half, and the remainder has no known explanation. V and J calls and clone size are as listed in that table; D and trimming were resolved from the DNA. The sample profile shows 60,000 to 85,000 clones; around three quarters of them were found once. The top ten constitute around 15% of the sample.

Sequencing was carried out using peripheral blood. The sequence was obtained from a human donor in a cohort sampled during active COVID-19.

The DNA is as follows: TGTGCCAGCAGTCTCGACAGGGGCGAGCAGTACTTC. Its product reads: CASSLDRGEQYF. The chain employs TRBV6-5 and TRBJ2-7, with 8 bases matching TRBD1. From the germline V gene, CDR1 is MNHEY and CDR2 is SVGAGI. The germline V end is reduced by 5 bases and the J end by 6 bases; junction bases left unmatched: 3. The cysteine opens and the phenylalanine closes a CDR3 of 12 amino acids. The only DNA kept is the CDR3, 36 bases in frame from the first base.